Listed here are 10 T cell receptor beta chains from one sample, sequenced in a study of shared T cell receptors in the human thymus. The method was immunoSEQ multiplex PCR; TCRdb's version includes in-frame clones alone and lacks a portion of them. This table has roughly 660,000 clones, roughly 90% appearing once. Separately, the same data were catalogued under a study of human thymus T cells.

The sequenced sample was thymocytes. The receptor set was obtained from a boy younger than two with a congenital heart defect.

This chain uses TRBV11-2 with TRBJ2-7; 11 bases fit TRBD2. This CDR3 has 16 amino acids. The junction had 7 bases not matched to a gene; V was cut back by 6 bases and J by 0 bases. CDR1 SGHAT and CDR2 FQNNGV come from the germline V gene. Here the CDR3 reads CASSPLAGGSSYEQYF. CDR3 coding DNA: TGTGCCAGCAGTCCTCTAGCGGGAGGAAGCTCCTACGAGCAGTACTTC. The full variable domain, completed using reference TRBV11-2 and TRBJ2-7, is EAGVAQSPRYKIIEKRQSVAFWCNPISGHATLYWYQQILGQGPKLLIQFQNNGVVDDSQLPKDRFSAERLKGVDSTLKIQPAKLEDSAVYLCASSPLAGGSSYEQYFGPGTRLTVT.

This chain uses TRBV28 with TRBJ2-3, with TRBD2 identical over 13 bases. Germline V gene data show CDR1 as MDHEN and CDR2 as SYDVKM. Germline trimming cut 1 base from V and 5 bases from J; bases unmatched to any gene: 9. The CDR3 loop spans 18 amino acids. This chain's CDR3 is CASSLFPGGTSGEDTQYF. The CDR3 DNA sequence: TGTGCCAGCAGTTTATTTCCGGGGGGGACTAGCGGGGAAGATACGCAGTATTTT.

V gene TRBV16 combines with J gene TRBJ2-7; TRBD2 agrees at 7 bases. Germline V gives CDR1 KGHSY, CDR2 FQNENV. This CDR3 has 15 residues. Trimming took 4 bases from V and 5 from J; bases not matched to a gene: 11. CDR3 nucleotides: TGTGCCAGCAGCCCCGAGGGGAGGGATCGGAACGAGCAGTACTTC. Its protein is CASSPEGRDRNEQYF.

This sequence joins TRBV28 and TRBJ2-2, with 8 nucleotides matching TRBD1. The V gene end was trimmed by 4 bases and the J gene end by 1 base; junction bases not matched to a gene: 8. Germline assignment: CDR1 MDHEN and CDR2 SYDVKM. CDR3 size: 17 residues. The CDR3 bases are TGTGCCAGCAGTTGGCCCCGGACAGGGAGGAACACCGGGGAGCTGTTTTTT. Its protein is CASSWPRTGRNTGELFF.

This clone was picked up a small number of times. This chain connects TRBV20-1 to TRBJ2-5; D remains unclear. The germline CDR1 and CDR2 sequences are DFQATT and SNEGSKA (reference sequence). This CDR3 has 11 residues. Trimming took 4 bases from V and 5 from J, leaving 8 bases between them. CDR3 bases: TGCAGTGCTAATTGTGGCGAGACCCAGTACTTC. Amino acids: CSANCGETQYF.

The CDR3 loop reads CASSHADSSLNGYTF. CDR3 DNA: TGTGCCAGCAGTCATGCGGACTCGTCCCTCAATGGCTACACCTTC. The V gene is TRBV6-4, the J gene TRBJ1-2; D gene uncertain. This CDR3 is built from 15 residues. Germline CDR1 reads MRHNA; CDR2 reads SNTAGT. Trimming took 5 bases from V and 6 from J, leaving 19 bases between them.

Regarding this clone: The germline gene is not matched at one end of the junction; a read error may be the cause. This sequence joins TRBV7-7 and TRBJ1-6; D not resolved. Germline V gene sequence: CDR1 SSHAT, CDR2 FNYEAQ (reference sequence). This CDR3 region has 13 residues. This chain's CDR3 is CASSPGVGSPLHF. CDR3 bases: TGTGCTAGCAGCCCCGGGGTTGGTTCACCCCTCCACTTT.

J is TRBJ2-3 and V is TRBV10-3; the match to TRBD2 covers 7 bases. Germline CDR1 is ENHRY and CDR2 is SYGVKD. V shed 2 bases, J shed 4 bases, and the junction held 9 bases outside the gene matches. The CDR3 runs 16 residues. The chain's CDR3 is CAISEITWGGADTQYF. CDR3 DNA sequence: TGTGCCATCAGTGAGATTACCTGGGGGGGAGCAGATACGCAGTATTTT.

V is TRBV7-2 and J is TRBJ2-7, with 7 bases identical to TRBD2. CDR1 SGHTA and CDR2 FQGNSA come from the germline V gene. The CDR3 contains 19 residues. The ends lost 0 bases at V and 2 bases at J; junction bases unmatched: 16. The CDR3 DNA reads as TGTGCCAGCAGCTTAGCAGGCGGGAGAGGGGAGGGAAGGCCCTACGAGCAGTACTTC. It encodes CASSLAGGRGEGRPYEQYF.

V usage is TRBV27 and J usage is TRBJ1-1, with 8 bases identical to TRBD1. From germline, CDR1 is MNHEY and CDR2 SMNVEV (reference sequence). With 5 bases clipped from V and 3 bases from J, the junction kept 11 bases outside the gene matches. The CDR3 spans 16 residues. The CDR3 DNA sequence: TGTGCCAGCAGTGCGATCGACAGGGGTGCATACACTGAAGCTTTCTTT. Translation gives CASSAIDRGAYTEAFF.